This T cell receptor beta chain is drawn from a study of blood T cell repertoires in COVID-19. Study details: Whether acute or convalescent, the COVID-19 samples came from the United States, Italy and Spain.

The CDR3 consists of 13 residues. V lost 3 bases, J lost 3 bases, and 7 bases lay in between. TCRdb's copy holds only in-frame clones and misses some; the assay was immunoSEQ multiplex PCR. The sample carries fewer than 200,000 clones, about 80% recorded once. The clonotype comes from a man in his 60s with acute or convalescent COVID-19. This chain joins TRBV12-3 or TRBV12-4 and TRBJ2-3; D ambiguous. Specimen: peripheral blood. The CDR3: CASSLAGTDTQYF. CDR3 DNA sequence: TGTGCCAGCAGTTTGGCCGGGACAGATACGCAGTATTTT.